The rows below give T cell receptor beta chains drawn from one sample of a study of CD4 and CD8 cells across lung adenocarcinoma regions. MiXCR, run by TCRdb on the PCR reads, gives a single entry per CDR3 protein. The sample carries about 11,000 distinct CDR3 sequences, about 61% recorded once. Sequencing was carried out using CD8+ T cells from the margin of a lung tumor. Every receptor here comes from a male donor with lung adenocarcinoma. The CD4 and CD8 labels of this study may be unreliable. Each CDR3 is given with its conserved first and last residue. A D gene is named only where the DNA matches it firmly. A clone size is listed for some rows: how often the clone was seen (once, few, many), or a class if it is expanded.

TRBJ2-1,many,TRBV6-1,-,CASTPVRGAYNEQFF,TGTGCCAGCACCCCGGTCAGGGGCGCCTACAATGAGCAGTTCTTC
TRBJ2-5,many,TRBV11-2,-,CASSLSGETQYF,TGTGCCAGCAGCTTATCGGGAGAGACCCAGTACTTC
TRBJ2-7,-,TRBV12-3/TRBV12-4,-,CASMLGSSYEQYF,TGTGCCAGCATGTTGGGGAGCTCCTACGAGCAGTACTTC
TRBJ2-1,-,TRBV6-1,TRBD2,CASWNGAGAINEQFF,TGTGCCAGCTGGAATGGGGCGGGAGCTATTAATGAGCAGTTCTTC
TRBJ2-5,-,TRBV10-1,-,CATVGPGGRDKETQYF,TGCGCCACCGTGGGGCCCGGGGGCCGGGACAAAGAGACCCAGTACTTC
TRBJ2-5,-,TRBV12-3/TRBV12-4,-,CANGVRTEETQYF,TGTGCCAACGGCGTTAGAACAGAAGAGACCCAGTACTTC
TRBJ2-3,-,TRBV6-1,TRBD2,CAIMSGRMQYF,TGTGCCATAATGAGCGGGAGAATGCAGTATTTT
TRBJ2-5,many,TRBV6-5,TRBD2,CASSYQTGLAGGPGETQYF,TGTGCCAGCAGTTACCAAACGGGACTAGCGGGAGGGCCTGGGGAGACCCAGTACTTC
TRBJ2-7,once,TRBV6-1,TRBD2,CASSPTSAEQYF,TGTGCCAGCAGTCCCACTAGCGCGGAGCAGTACTTC
TRBJ2-1,few,TRBV7-2,TRBD2,CASSFGGRVFKQFF,TGTGCCAGCAGCTTCGGCGGGAGGGTCTTTAAGCAGTTCTTC
TRBJ2-1,-,TRBV6-4,-,CASIGHLNEQFF,TGTGCCAGCATTGGACATCTCAATGAGCAGTTCTTC
TRBJ1-2,-,TRBV6-1,TRBD1,CASSESHRDRGYGYTF,TGTGCCAGCAGTGAAAGCCACAGGGACAGGGGCTATGGCTACACCTTC
TRBJ2-3,few,TRBV6-1,TRBD2,CASSERTSGIRVADTQYF,TGTGCCAGCAGTGAGAGGACTAGCGGGATCAGGGTAGCAGATACGCAGTATTTT
TRBJ1-5,-,TRBV10-3,TRBD1,CAIKDRGLGPHHF,TGTGCCATTAAAGACAGGGGATTAGGGCCCCACCACTTT
TRBJ2-4,-,TRBV11-2,TRBD1,CASSSAGGLVKNIQYF,TGTGCCAGCAGCTCTGCAGGGGGCTTGGTCAAAAACATTCAGTACTTC
TRBJ1-2,many,TRBV6-6,TRBD1,CASSYSDRASGYTF,TGTGCCAGCAGTTACTCAGACAGGGCCTCTGGCTACACCTTC
TRBJ1-4,-,TRBV5-1,-,CASSLRGDVANEKLFF,TGCGCCAGCAGCTTGCGAGGGGATGTTGCTAATGAAAAACTGTTTTTT
TRBJ2-7,-,TRBV5-1,-,CASRVHGGGGKDTQYF,TGCGCCAGCAGGGTTCACGGGGGCGGTGGCAAAGATACGCAGTACTTC
TRBJ2-5,-,TRBV6-1,-,CASGGLGETQYF,TGTGCCAGCGGGGGGCTGGGGGAGACCCAGTACTTC
TRBJ2-5,few,TRBV3-1,TRBD2,CASSRRLAGGQETQYF,TGTGCCAGCAGCCGCCGACTAGCGGGGGGGCAAGAGACCCAGTACTTC
TRBJ2-2,-,TRBV6-4,-,CASSDKGGGTGELFF,TGTGCCAGCAGTGATAAGGGGGGAGGGACCGGGGAGCTGTTTTTT
TRBJ1-5,many,TRBV6-5,-,CASSLFSNQPQHF,TGTGCCAGCAGTTTGTTCAGCAATCAGCCCCAGCATTTT
TRBJ2-1,-,TRBV10-3,-,CAGGCGGGATDTQYF,TGTGCCGGGGGGTGCGGGGGCGGAGCCACAGATACCCAGTATTTC
TRBJ2-5,many,TRBV10-1,-,CASSESAGSEQYF,TGCGCCAGCAGTGAGTCGGCGGGCTCAGAGCAGTACTTC
TRBJ1-5,-,TRBV29-1,-,CSTRDGDQPQHF,TGCAGCACCCGGGACGGGGATCAGCCCCAGCATTTT
TRBJ2-7,few,TRBV10-1,-,CASSPNRVGEQYF,TGCGCCAGCAGCCCGAACAGGGTCGGGGAGCAGTACTTC
TRBJ2-4,many,TRBV7-2,TRBD2,CASSSTSGRGDKNIQYF,TGTGCCAGCAGCTCGACTAGCGGGAGAGGGGACAAAAACATTCAGTACTTC
TRBJ2-5,-,TRBV11-2,TRBD2,CASSLALGGGETQYF,TGTGCCAGCAGCTTAGCCCTCGGGGGGGGAGAGACCCAGTACTTC
TRBJ2-3,-,TRBV6-1,TRBD1,CASRGAGTGDGETQYF,TGTGCCAGCAGGGGAGCCGGGACAGGGGATGGGGAGACGCAGTATTTC
TRBJ2-1,-,TRBV29-1,TRBD2,CSASGSYNEQFF,TGCAGCGCCAGCGGGAGTTACAATGAGCAGTTCTTC
TRBJ2-1,-,TRBV10-3,TRBD2,CAISERLAGGNEQFF,TGTGCCATCAGTGAGAGACTAGCGGGGGGCAATGAGCAGTTCTTC
TRBJ2-7,-,TRBV6-5,-,CASSYGGGGRGFVYEQYF,TGTGCCAGCAGTTATGGGGGAGGGGGCAGGGGTTTTGTGTACGAGCAGTACTTC
TRBJ2-5,many,TRBV15,TRBD2,CATSTIAGETQYF,TGTGCCACCAGCACAATAGCGGGGGAGACCCAGTACTTC
TRBJ2-5,-,TRBV5-1,-,CASSLSTIQETQYF,TGCGCCAGCAGCTTGTCTACCATCCAAGAGACCCAGTACTTC
TRBJ1-2,-,TRBV6-5,TRBD1,CASSFSGTGVGGYTF,TGTGCCAGCAGTTTTTCCGGGACAGGGGTTGGTGGCTACACCTTC
TRBJ2-1,-,TRBV6-1,-,CASSRWIGDNEQFF,TGTGCCAGCAGTCGATGGATAGGGGACAATGAGCAGTTCTTC
TRBJ1-4,-,TRBV27,TRBD1,CASSLTGGSGEKLFF,TGTGCCAGCAGTTTGACAGGGGGCTCGGGTGAAAAACTGTTTTTT
TRBJ1-1,-,TRBV25-1,TRBD1,CASSLQTGMAEAFF,TGTGCCAGCAGCTTACAGACAGGGATGGCTGAAGCTTTCTTT
TRBJ2-4,-,TRBV10-2,TRBD1,CATQGQGGHQYF,TGCGCCACCCAGGGACAGGGGGGCCATCAGTACTTC
TRBJ2-1,-,TRBV6-1,TRBD1,CASSRQGQLNEQFF,TGTGCCAGCAGCCGTCAGGGACAGCTTAATGAGCAGTTCTTC
TRBJ2-2,few,TRBV12-3/TRBV12-4,TRBD1,CASSLTGDTGELFF,TGTGCCAGCAGTTTGACAGGGGACACCGGGGAGCTGTTTTTT
TRBJ2-5,few,TRBV27,TRBD1,CASNYRGWTQYF,TGTGCCAGCAACTACAGGGGGTGGACCCAGTACTTC
TRBJ2-3,once,TRBV6-1,TRBD1,CARAKGGREADTQYF,TGTGCCAGGGCCAAAGGGGGCCGTGAGGCAGATACGCAGTATTTT
TRBJ2-1,few,TRBV27,TRBD2,CASTGDYPPEQFF,TGTGCCAGCACGGGGGACTATCCTCCCGAGCAGTTCTTC
TRBJ2-7,few,TRBV4-1,TRBD2,CASSQVRLAGVGEQYF,TGCGCCAGCAGCCAAGTGAGACTAGCGGGAGTAGGCGAGCAGTACTTC
TRBJ2-3,-,TRBV28,-,CASSLRGPDTQDF,TGTGCCAGCAGTTTGAGGGGCCCAGATACGCAGGACTTC
TRBJ2-4,few,TRBV20-1,TRBD2,CSTEREGVKNIQYF,TGCAGTACTGAGCGGGAGGGAGTCAAAAACATTCAGTACTTC
TRBJ2-1,-,TRBV6-1,TRBD2,CASRDCRLASSDAQFF,TGTGCCAGCAGGGACTGCCGACTAGCGAGCTCGGATGCGCAGTTCTTC
TRBJ2-5,-,TRBV6-5,TRBD1,CASGYGTGDKETQYF,TGTGCCAGCGGTTACGGGACAGGGGACAAAGAGACGCAGTACTTT
TRBJ2-7,-,TRBV6-1,-,CASAVGFDEQYF,TGTGCCAGCGCTGTGGGATTCGATGAGCAGTACTTC
TRBJ2-1,-,TRBV6-1,TRBD2,CASGTSGRSYNEQFF,TGTGCCAGCGGGACTAGCGGTCGCTCCTACAATGAGCAGTTCTTC
TRBJ2-5,-,TRBV10-1,TRBD1,CASNYTGGAWEVTVETQYF,TGCGCCAGCAATTACACAGGGGGCGCTTGGGAGGTTACCGTGGAGACCCAGTACTTC
TRBJ2-1,once,TRBV6-1,TRBD2,CASSEMGGETQFF,TGTGCCAGCAGTGAAATGGGGGGGGAGACCCAGTTCTTC
TRBJ2-3,-,TRBV4-1,-,CASSQALGRDTQYF,TGCGCCAGCAGCCAAGCTCTGGGACGCGATACGCAGTATTTT
TRBJ2-3,-,TRBV10-1,-,CASSPLGDTGTQFF,TGCGCCAGCAGTCCTCTGGGGGACACAGGGACGCAGTTTTTT
TRBJ2-5,-,TRBV6-5,-,CASSYSTQETQYF,TGTGCCAGCAGTTACTCGACCCAAGAGACCCAGTACTTC
TRBJ2-1,-,TRBV6-1,-,CASTEGIDEQFF,TGTGCCAGCACTGAGGGAATCGATGAGCAGTTTTTC
TRBJ2-7,-,TRBV6-1,-,CASRGEGARDEQYF,TGTGCCAGCAGGGGGGAGGGGGCGCGAGATGAGCAGTACTTC
TRBJ2-5,once,TRBV27,-,CASSLSQGSETQYF,TGTGCCAGCAGTTTGTCACAGGGCTCAGAGACCCAGTACTTC
TRBJ2-7,medium-sized,TRBV27,-,CASSFSRDIHEQYF,TGTGCCAGCAGTTTTAGTCGGGATATCCACGAGCAGTACTTC